This record covers a single TCR beta chain. The target antigen is unknown. This specimen belongs to a study of T cells after yellow fever vaccination. For the study at large: Low-cell-number fractions underwent preparation using SMART-Seq v4 Ultra Low Input.

Using its own MiXCR run on the 5' RACE reads, TCRdb lists one record per CDR3 protein. The data show almost 600,000 distinct CDR3 sequences, about 13% seen once. Study-level points and caveats: Abundant clonotypes from the bulk population could get into FACS-sorted repertoires as contaminants.

The trim removed 3 bases at V and 5 bases at J, leaving 5 bases unmatched. From germline, CDR1 is DFQATT and CDR2 SNEGSKA (reference sequence). The CDR3 is made up of 15 amino acids. This TCR derives from a man aged 25 to 40 who received the YFV17D yellow fever vaccine. Sample: PBMCs, taken on the day of the yellow fever booster vaccination. This chain uses TRBV20-1 with TRBJ2-5, with 14 nucleotides matching TRBD2. The CDR3 DNA reads as TGCAGTGCTAGCGGGACTAGCGGGAGTTCGGAGACCCAGTACTTC. Its protein product is CSASGTSGSSETQYF.